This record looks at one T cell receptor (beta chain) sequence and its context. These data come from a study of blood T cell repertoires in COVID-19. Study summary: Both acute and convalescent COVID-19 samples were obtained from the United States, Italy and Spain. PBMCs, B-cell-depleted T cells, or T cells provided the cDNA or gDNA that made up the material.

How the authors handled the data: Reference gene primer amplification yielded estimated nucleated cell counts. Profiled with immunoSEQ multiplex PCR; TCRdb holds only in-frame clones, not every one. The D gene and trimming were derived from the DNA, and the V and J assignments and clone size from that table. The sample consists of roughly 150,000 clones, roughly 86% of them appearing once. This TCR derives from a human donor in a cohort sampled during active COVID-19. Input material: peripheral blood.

The CDR3 region has the DNA TGTGCCAGCAGCTTGGCCAGGGGAAGTGGCTACACCTTC. Translation gives CASSLARGSGYTF. The gene calls are TRBV5-6 and TRBJ1-2; D is possibly TRBD1 (6 bases). V was pared by 0 bases and J by 7 bases, with 10 bases between. The CDR3 is 13 amino acids. Per germline, CDR1 SGHDT and CDR2 YYEEEE.